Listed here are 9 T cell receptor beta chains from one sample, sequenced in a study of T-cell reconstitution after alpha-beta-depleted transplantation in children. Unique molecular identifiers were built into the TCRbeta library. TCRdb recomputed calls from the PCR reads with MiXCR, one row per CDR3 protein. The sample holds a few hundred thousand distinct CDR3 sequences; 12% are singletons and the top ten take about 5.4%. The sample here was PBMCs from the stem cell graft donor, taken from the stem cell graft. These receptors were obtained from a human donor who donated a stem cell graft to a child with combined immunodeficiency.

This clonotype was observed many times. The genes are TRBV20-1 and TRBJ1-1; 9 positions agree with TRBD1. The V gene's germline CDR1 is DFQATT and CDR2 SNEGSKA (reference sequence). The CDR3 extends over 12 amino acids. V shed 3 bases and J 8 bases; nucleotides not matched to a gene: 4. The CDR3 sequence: CSARDRGPEAFF. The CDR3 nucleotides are TGCAGTGCTAGGGACAGGGGCCCCGAAGCTTTCTTT.

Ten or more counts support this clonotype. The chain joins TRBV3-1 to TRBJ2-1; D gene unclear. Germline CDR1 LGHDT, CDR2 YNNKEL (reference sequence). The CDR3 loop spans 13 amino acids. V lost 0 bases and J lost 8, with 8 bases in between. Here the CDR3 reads CASSQEEGDEQFF. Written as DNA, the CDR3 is TGTGCCAGCAGCCAAGAGGAAGGCGATGAGCAGTTCTTC.

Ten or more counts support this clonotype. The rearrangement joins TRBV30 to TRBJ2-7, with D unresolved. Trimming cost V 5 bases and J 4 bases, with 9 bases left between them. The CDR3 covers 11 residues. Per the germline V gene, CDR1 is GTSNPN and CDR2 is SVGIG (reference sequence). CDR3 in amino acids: CAWARSYEQYF. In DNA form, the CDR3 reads TGTGCCTGGGCAAGGTCTTACGAGCAGTACTTC. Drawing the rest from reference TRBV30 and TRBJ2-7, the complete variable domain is SQTIHQWPATLVQPVGSPLSLECTVEGTSNPNLYWYRQAAGRGLQLLFYSVGIGQISSEVPQNLSASRPQDRQFILSSKKLLLSDSGFYLCAWARSYEQYFGPGTRLTVT.

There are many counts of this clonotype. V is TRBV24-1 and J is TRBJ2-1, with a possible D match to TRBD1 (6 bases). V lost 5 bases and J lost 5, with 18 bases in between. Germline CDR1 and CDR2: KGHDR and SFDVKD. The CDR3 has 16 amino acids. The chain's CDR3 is CATSAWDTGLNNEQFF. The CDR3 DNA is TGTGCCACCAGTGCCTGGGACACGGGGTTAAACAATGAGCAGTTCTTC.

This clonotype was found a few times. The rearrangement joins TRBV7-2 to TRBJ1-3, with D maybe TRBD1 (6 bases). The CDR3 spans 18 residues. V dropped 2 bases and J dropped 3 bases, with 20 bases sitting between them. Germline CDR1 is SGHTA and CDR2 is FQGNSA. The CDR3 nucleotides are TGTGCCAGCAGCTTATCCCTCCGGGAGGACAGAGATGGAAACACCATATATTTT. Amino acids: CASSLSLREDRDGNTIYF.

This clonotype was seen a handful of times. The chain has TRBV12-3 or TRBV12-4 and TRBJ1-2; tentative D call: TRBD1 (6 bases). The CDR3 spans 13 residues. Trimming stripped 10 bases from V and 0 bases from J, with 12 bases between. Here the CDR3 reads CATSRTANYGYTF. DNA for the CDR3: TGTGCCACTTCAAGGACAGCTAACTATGGCTACACCTTC.

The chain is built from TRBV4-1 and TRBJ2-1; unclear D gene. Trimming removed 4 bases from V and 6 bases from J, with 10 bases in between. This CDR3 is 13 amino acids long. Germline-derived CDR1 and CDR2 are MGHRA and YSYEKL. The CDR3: CASSPRDGNEQFF. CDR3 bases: TGCGCCAGCAGCCCCCGCGATGGCAATGAGCAGTTCTTC.

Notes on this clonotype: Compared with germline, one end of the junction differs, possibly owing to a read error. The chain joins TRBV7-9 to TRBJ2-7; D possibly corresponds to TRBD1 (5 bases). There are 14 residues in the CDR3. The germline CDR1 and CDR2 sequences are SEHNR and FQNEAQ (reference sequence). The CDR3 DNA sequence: TGTGTCAGCAGCTTAGGGGTTCTTCCCTACGAGCAGTACTTC. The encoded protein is CVSSLGVLPYEQYF.

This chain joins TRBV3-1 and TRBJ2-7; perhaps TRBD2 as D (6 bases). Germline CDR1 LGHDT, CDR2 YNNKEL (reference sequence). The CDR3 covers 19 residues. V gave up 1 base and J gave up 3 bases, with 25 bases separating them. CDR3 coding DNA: TGTGCCAGCAGCCAAGGTAGTCCTAGCGCGCCAATGGGATACTACGAGCAGTACTTC. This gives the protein CASSQGSPSAPMGYYEQYF.